Listed below are T cell receptor beta chains from one sample, sequenced in a study of T cell responses to AZD1222 COVID-19 vaccine. Libraries were prepared by immunoSEQ multiplex PCR; TCRdb keeps only in-frame clonotypes and omits some of them. The sample has 150,000 or so clones; 85% to 95% are singletons. This specimen was peripheral blood, taken 28 days after the second AZD1222 dose. The receptor source for this set is an adult who received the AZD1222 COVID-19 vaccine. The CDR3 runs from the conserved cysteine through the conserved F or W. A D gene is named only where the DNA matches it firmly. Not all rows give a size; the values are once, few, many and, for expanded clones, a class.

d_gene	v_gene	len	j_gene	abundance	CDR3aa	CDR3nt
NA	TRBV3-1/TRBV3-2	11	TRBJ2-7	NA	CASSRGYEQYF	TGTGCCAGCAGCCGGGGCTACGAGCAGTACTTC
NA	TRBV12-3/TRBV12-4	12	TRBJ1-2	NA	CASSRADRGYTF	TGTGCCAGCAGTCGGGCCGATCGTGGCTACACCTTC
NA	TRBV10-1	13	TRBJ2-7	few	CASSESGRGEQYF	TGCGCCAGCAGTGAGTCCGGACGCGGTGAGCAGTACTTC
NA	TRBV3-1/TRBV3-2	16	TRBJ1-5	NA	CASSQDSGRGNQPQHF	TGTGCCAGCAGCCAAGATTCAGGTAGGGGCAATCAGCCCCAGCATTTT
NA	TRBV28	15	TRBJ2-1	NA	CASRAEDSTYNEQFF	TGTGCCAGCAGGGCCGAAGACTCGACGTACAATGAGCAGTTCTTC
NA	TRBV18	14	TRBJ2-5	NA	CASSPPGRKETQYF	TGTGCCAGCTCACCACCTGGACGAAAAGAGACCCAGTACTTC
NA	TRBV2	9	TRBJ1-2	NA	CASSVFRPF	TGTGCCAGCAGTGTTTTCCGGCCCTTC
NA	TRBV7-2	14	TRBJ2-5	once	CASSLRSGPGTQYF	TGTGCCAGCAGCTTACGGTCCGGGCCGGGGACCCAGTACTTC
NA	TRBV23-1	13	TRBJ1-1	NA	CASSQSRGAEAFF	TGCGCCAGCAGTCAATCGAGGGGTGCTGAAGCTTTCTTT
TRBD1	TRBV6-1	17	TRBJ2-2	NA	CASSDHRGNPNTGELFF	TGTGCCAGCAGTGACCACAGGGGAAATCCGAACACCGGGGAGCTGTTTTTT